The rows below give T cell receptor beta chains drawn from one sample of a study of blood T cell repertoires in COVID-19. The assay was immunoSEQ multiplex PCR, and TCRdb's table has in-frame clones only and misses some. Of some 190,000 clones listed, 88% are singletons. Source material: peripheral blood. These TCRs come from a man younger than 40 with acute or convalescent COVID-19. CDR3s include the opening cysteine and the closing phenylalanine or tryptophan. The D gene is left open where the match is weak. A row's size may be missing; if present it is once, few, many or a size class.

abundance	v_gene	d_gene	j_gene	CDR3nt	CDR3aa
.	TRBV5-6	.	TRBJ2-2	TGTGCCAGCATCCCCGGACATACCACCGGGGAGCTGTTTTTT	CASIPGHTTGELFF
once	TRBV29-1	.	TRBJ1-1	TGCAGCGTGGGGGGGGTGGTAAACACTGAAGCTTTCTTT	CSVGGVVNTEAFF
.	TRBV5-1	.	TRBJ2-6	TGCGCCAGCAGCTTCCAGCAGGGCTCCAGATCCTCTGGGGCCAACGTCCTGACTTTC	CASSFQQGSRSSGANVLTF
.	TRBV3-1/TRBV3-2	.	TRBJ2-1	TGTGCCAGCAGCCCATATAGCGACACAAACAATGAGCAGTTCTTC	CASSPYSDTNNEQFF
.	TRBV7-9	.	TRBJ2-7	TGTGCCAGCAGCCGCCAGGGGCAATTCTCCTACGAGCAGTACTTC	CASSRQGQFSYEQYF
.	TRBV27	.	TRBJ2-3	TGTGCCAGCAGTTTATCCCCCCGAGAAGATACGCAGTATTTT	CASSLSPREDTQYF
once	TRBV2	.	TRBJ2-1	TGTGCCAGCAGTGTGGAAGGACTCGCTAACAATGAGCAGTTCTTC	CASSVEGLANNEQFF
.	TRBV9	.	TRBJ1-1	TGTGCCAGCAGCCCCGTTCTTCGGACTGAAGCTTTCTTT	CASSPVLRTEAFF
.	TRBV19	TRBD2	TRBJ2-3	TGTGCCAGTAGATGGGGGGGGAGCACAGATACGCAGTATTTT	CASRWGGSTDTQYF
few	TRBV27	TRBD1	TRBJ1-5	TGTGCCAGCAGTCCCAGGGGGCTGATCAATCAGCCCCAGCATTTT	CASSPRGLINQPQHF
.	TRBV6-6	TRBD2	TRBJ2-7	TGTGCCAGCACGACGACTAGCGGGCTGACCTACGAGCAGTACTTC	CASTTTSGLTYEQYF
.	TRBV27	TRBD1	TRBJ1-6	TGTGCCAGCAGTTTATCCTTTGGACAGGGGCCTGCGGGGTCACCCCTCCACTTT	CASSLSFGQGPAGSPLHF
few	TRBV9	TRBD1	TRBJ1-2	TGTGCCAGCAGCACGGACAGGAACTATGGCTACACCTTC	CASSTDRNYGYTF
.	TRBV21-1	.	TRBJ2-7	TGTGCCAGCAGCAATAAATATTCGGGGTCCGGGCTCATTGAGCAGTACTTC	CASSNKYSGSGLIEQYF
.	TRBV19	.	TRBJ1-6	TGTGCCAGTAGTGAGGCGCCGGGTAATTCACCCCTCCACTTT	CASSEAPGNSPLHF
once	TRBV6-5	TRBD2	TRBJ2-3	TGTGCCAGTAGAGCGGGGTTCGCAGATACGCAGTATTTT	CASRAGFADTQYF
.	TRBV5-4	TRBD1	TRBJ1-1	TGTGCCAGCAGCTCAAACCAGGGGGCTGGGGCTTTCTTT	CASSSNQGAGAFF
.	TRBV6-2/TRBV6-3	TRBD1	TRBJ1-1	TGTGCCAGCAGTACCCATCCAGGGGGAATCATGAACACTGAAGCTTTCTTT	CASSTHPGGIMNTEAFF
few	TRBV11-3	.	TRBJ2-1	TGTGCCAGCAGCCCAGGGCAGGTGACCTACAATGAGCAGTTCTTC	CASSPGQVTYNEQFF
.	TRBV28	.	TRBJ1-2	TGTGCCAGCAGTGCCCCGGGGGGCTACTATGGCTACACCTTC	CASSAPGGYYGYTF
few	TRBV7-8	TRBD2	TRBJ2-7	TGTGCCAGCAGCTCCGGTGCGGGAGTGCCCTACGAGCAGTACTTC	CASSSGAGVPYEQYF
.	TRBV3-1/TRBV3-2	TRBD1	TRBJ1-2	TGTGCCAGCAGCCGGGGGGACAGTTACCTTAACTATGGCTACACCTTC	CASSRGDSYLNYGYTF
.	TRBV5-4	TRBD2	TRBJ2-3	TGTGCCAGCAGACGGGGGGTGACGGGGAGAGAGGTGGATACGCAGTATTTT	CASRRGVTGREVDTQYF
.	TRBV27	TRBD1	TRBJ1-4	TGTGCCAGCAGTCCATGGGACAGGCTGAATGAAAAACTGTTTTTT	CASSPWDRLNEKLFF
.	TRBV6-5	TRBD1	TRBJ1-4	TGTGCCACGTCGGGACAGGTTAATGAAAAACTGTTTTTT	CATSGQVNEKLFF
.	TRBV6-5	TRBD1	TRBJ1-4	TGTGCCAGCAGTACAGGGGGCGAGGATGAAAAACTGTTTTTT	CASSTGGEDEKLFF
.	TRBV5-5	.	TRBJ1-6	TGTGCCAGCAGCTTGCAGGGTGGACGCCCTAATTCACCCCTCCACTTT	CASSLQGGRPNSPLHF
few	TRBV19	.	TRBJ1-6	TGTGCCAGTAGCACGATCGCCCGAGGCTATTCACCCCTCCACTTT	CASSTIARGYSPLHF
.	TRBV18	TRBD1	TRBJ1-5	TGTGCCAGCTCATACGGACAGGGGGGCAATCAGCCCCAGCATTTT	CASSYGQGGNQPQHF
once	TRBV5-1	.	TRBJ2-1	TGCGCCAGCCGCGAGATGGGCCCCGCCTACAATGAGCAGTTCTTC	CASREMGPAYNEQFF
.	TRBV3-1/TRBV3-2	TRBD2	TRBJ2-3	TGTGCCAGCAGCCGCCGGACTAGCGGGGGGGCCCCAGATACGCAGTATTTT	CASSRRTSGGAPDTQYF
.	TRBV11-2	TRBD2	TRBJ2-5	TGTGCCAGCAGCCGGACTAGCGGGGTGTCGACCCAGTACTTC	CASSRTSGVSTQYF
.	TRBV11-2	.	TRBJ1-4	TGTGCCAGCAGCTTATATACGGGGGGTAGCGAAAAACTGTTTTTT	CASSLYTGGSEKLFF
few	TRBV7-8	TRBD2	TRBJ2-7	TGTGCCAGCAGGCTAGCGGGACGTTACGAGCAGTACTTC	CASRLAGRYEQYF
.	TRBV30	.	TRBJ1-6	TGTGCCTGGAGTGTACCGGGGTCAAATTCACCCCTCCACTTT	CAWSVPGSNSPLHF
.	TRBV13	TRBD2	TRBJ2-1	TGTGCCAGCAGCTTTAGCGGGAGAATTCGGAATGAGCAGTTCTTC	CASSFSGRIRNEQFF
.	TRBV30	.	TRBJ1-3	TGTGCCTACCACTCCCGGAGTCGTGCTGGAAACACCATATATTTT	CAYHSRSRAGNTIYF
.	TRBV9	.	TRBJ1-2	TGTGCCAGCAGCGTAGGACAGTCTAACTATGGCTACACCTTC	CASSVGQSNYGYTF
.	TRBV4-1	TRBD1	TRBJ1-3	TGCGCCAGCAGCCAAGATCGGGACAGCAGCTCTGGAAACACCATATATTTT	CASSQDRDSSSGNTIYF
.	TRBV27	TRBD2	TRBJ2-1	TGTGCCAGCAGTTTAGGGACTAGCGGGGGAGGCAATGAGCAGTTCTTC	CASSLGTSGGGNEQFF
.	TRBV6-2/TRBV6-3	.	TRBJ2-3	TGTGCCAGCAGTTCTCACTACCAGGATACGCAGTATTTT	CASSSHYQDTQYF
.	TRBV9	.	TRBJ2-5	TGTGCCAGCAGCCTACAACAGGGAATACAAGAGACCCAGTACTTC	CASSLQQGIQETQYF
few	TRBV7-9	TRBD1	TRBJ1-6	TGTGCCAGCAGCTCTCGACAGGGCGTTTTCTCACCCCTCCACTTT	CASSSRQGVFSPLHF
.	TRBV11-2	.	TRBJ2-7	TGTGCCAGCCGCACCTCGACTCCTCGGCAGTACTTC	CASRTSTPRQYF
.	TRBV27	TRBD1	TRBJ1-6	TGTGCCAGCAGTTTACAAAGGTCAGGGGGCGCGTATTCACCCCTCCACTTT	CASSLQRSGGAYSPLHF
.	TRBV3-1/TRBV3-2	.	TRBJ1-2	TGTGCCAGCAGCCTTGCAAACAGGGACCACTATGGCTACACCTTC	CASSLANRDHYGYTF
.	TRBV3-1/TRBV3-2	TRBD2	TRBJ2-7	TGTGCCAGCAGCCAACATGGACTAGCGGACCCCTACGAGCAGTACTTC	CASSQHGLADPYEQYF
.	TRBV28	.	TRBJ2-7	TGTGCCAGCAGTAGGGCGGGAAGCTCCTACGAGCAGTACTTC	CASSRAGSSYEQYF